These T cell receptor beta chains were read from a single sample in a study of regulatory T cells in long-lasting Graves disease. TCRdb processed the multiplex PCR reads anew with MiXCR; each CDR3 protein has one entry. The sample records hundreds of thousands of distinct CDR3 sequences, under 25% being singletons. Sequenced here: peripheral blood mononuclear cells (PBMCs), sampled when the disease was refractory, from a patient treated with antithyroid drugs. The source of these receptors is a female donor with Graves disease. Both conserved end residues are part of each CDR3. Each record gives: clone size, J gene, D gene, V gene, CDR3 protein, CDR3 DNA. D genes are given only for firm matches. Rows give clone size only sometimes, using once, few, many, or a class for an expanded clone.

>.|TRBJ2-7|TRBD2|TRBV14
CASSQVGLAGYEQYF
TGTGCCAGCAGCCAAGTGGGACTAGCGGGCTACGAGCAGTACTTC
>.|TRBJ1-6|TRBD1|TRBV6-4
CASSKDRGLNSPLHF
TGTGCCAGCAGTAAGGACAGGGGGCTTAATTCACCCCTCCACTTT
>few|TRBJ2-7|TRBD2|TRBV20-1
CSADQYSGSPYEQYF
TGCAGTGCTGACCAGTATAGCGGGAGTCCCTACGAGCAGTACTTC
>many|TRBJ2-7|.|TRBV27
CASSQKGISYEQYF
TGTGCCAGCAGTCAAAAGGGGATTTCCTACGAGCAGTACTTC
>.|TRBJ1-1|TRBD1|TRBV5-6
CASSFGTAEAFF
TGTGCCAGCAGCTTTGGGACAGCTGAAGCTTTCTTT
>few|TRBJ2-1|.|TRBV7-8
CASSLSYGGNEQFF
TGTGCCAGCAGCTTAAGTTACGGGGGCAATGAGCAGTTCTTC
>many|TRBJ1-1|.|TRBV30
CAWSAEMNTEAFF
TGTGCCTGGAGTGCGGAAATGAACACTGAAGCTTTCTTT
>few|TRBJ1-4|.|TRBV7-8
CASSSRDLDREKLFF
TGTGCCAGCAGCTCACGGGACCTTGATCGGGAAAAACTGTTTTTT
>.|TRBJ2-7|.|TRBV11-2
CASSLVSQTRGSYEQYF
TGTGCCAGCAGCTTAGTTTCCCAGACTAGAGGCTCCTACGAGCAGTACTTC
>many|TRBJ1-2|.|TRBV20-1
CSAREGGKPWGYTF
TGCAGTGCTAGAGAAGGGGGAAAACCGTGGGGCTACACCTTC
>.|TRBJ2-2|TRBD2|TRBV9
CASSARTSGIGTGELFF
TGTGCCAGCAGCGCAAGGACTAGCGGGATCGGCACCGGGGAGCTGTTTTTT
>few|TRBJ2-7|TRBD2|TRBV29-1
CSVGRASGPWGSEQYF
TGCAGCGTCGGTAGGGCTAGCGGGCCCTGGGGCTCCGAGCAGTACTTC
>.|TRBJ2-3|.|TRBV28
CASSRPGPDTQYF
TGTGCCAGCAGTCGTCCGGGGCCAGATACGCAGTATTTT
>.|TRBJ2-1|TRBD1|TRBV29-1
CSIKGDREANEQFF
TGCAGCATAAAGGGGGACAGGGAGGCCAATGAGCAGTTCTTC
>.|TRBJ2-1|TRBD2|TRBV20-1
CSARDLSGGGHEQFF
TGCAGTGCTAGAGATTTGTCGGGAGGGGGGCATGAGCAGTTCTTC
>few|TRBJ2-7|TRBD2|TRBV4-1
CASSQEGLAGVEQYF
TGTGCCAGCAGCCAGGAGGGACTAGCGGGAGTCGAGCAGTACTTC
>.|TRBJ2-2|.|TRBV9
CASSEQGGKNTGELFF
TGTGCCAGCAGCGAGCAGGGGGGTAAGAACACCGGGGAGCTGTTTTTT
>many|TRBJ2-7|.|TRBV2
CASSEVVHEQYF
TGTGCCAGCAGTGAGGTGGTCCACGAGCAGTACTTC
>few|TRBJ2-1|.|TRBV30
CAWGPVGQGEFF
TGTGCCTGGGGCCCCGTGGGTCAAGGGGAGTTCTTC
>many|TRBJ1-3|.|TRBV15
CATSRIDLTSGNTIYF
TGTGCCACCAGCAGGATTGACTTAACCTCTGGAAACACCATATATTTT
>.|TRBJ2-1|.|TRBV28
CASRRVQAGGQFF
TGTGCCAGCAGGAGAGTTCAAGCGGGTGGGCAGTTCTTC
>many|TRBJ2-5|TRBD1|TRBV28
CASSSGLVGQAQETQYF
TGTGCCAGCAGTTCCGGTCTTGTGGGACAGGCCCAAGAGACCCAGTACTTC
>few|TRBJ2-7|.|TRBV30
CAWSVPGVRVGQYF
TGTGCCTGGAGTGTCCCGGGAGTCAGGGTCGGGCAGTACTTC
>.|TRBJ2-5|TRBD1|TRBV28
CASMYRGQETQYF
TGTGCCAGCATGTACAGGGGGCAAGAGACCCAGTACTTC
>many|TRBJ2-7|.|TRBV28
CASSFPSGGTYEQYF
TGTGCCAGCAGTTTCCCCTCAGGAGGGACCTACGAGCAGTACTTC
>.|TRBJ2-1|.|TRBV29-1
CSVQKVDIPYNEQFF
TGCAGCGTTCAGAAGGTAGACATTCCCTACAATGAGCAGTTCTTC
>few|TRBJ2-7|.|TRBV7-9
CASSSLIEQYF
TGTGCCAGCAGCTCATTAATCGAGCAGTACTTC
>.|TRBJ1-6|.|TRBV19
CASSIVAGDSPLHF
TGTGCCAGTAGTATTGTGGCGGGGGATTCACCCCTCCACTTT